This entry concerns a single T cell receptor beta chain. Its antigen is unknown. This table comes from immunoSEQ multiplex PCR, and its TCRdb copy is limited to in-frame clones, with some not included. The sample includes about 63,000 clones, about 71% of them seen just once. These data come from a study of vaccination effects on CD4 cells after COVID-19. Study information: Each person got two doses of an mRNA SARS-CoV-2 vaccine, BNT162b2 or mRNA-1273.

The V gene end was trimmed by 5 bases and the J gene end by 6 bases; junction bases not matched to a gene: 7. Germline-derived CDR1 and CDR2 are MNHNY and SVGAGI (reference sequence). The CDR3 is made up of 14 amino acids. Expansion with viral peptide pools was applied to antigen-specific CD4+ T cells by the ViraFEST assay prior to sequencing. Cultured cells yielded isolated CD4+ T cells after less than 11 days. Vaccinated participants had no history of SARS-CoV-2 infection and tested negative for nucleocapsid antibodies. V and J are TRBV6-6 and TRBJ2-3; TRBD1 matches at 8 bases. The starting material was CD4+ T cells from PBMCs cultured with HCoV-OC43 spike peptides, obtained before COVID-19 vaccination. Subset indicated: HCoV-OC43 spike overlapping peptide pool stimulation. The clonotype comes from a human donor who received a COVID-19 vaccine. The CDR3 sequence is CASSPRTGTDTQYF. DNA of the CDR3: TGTGCCAGCAGTCCCAGGACAGGGACCGATACGCAGTATTTT.